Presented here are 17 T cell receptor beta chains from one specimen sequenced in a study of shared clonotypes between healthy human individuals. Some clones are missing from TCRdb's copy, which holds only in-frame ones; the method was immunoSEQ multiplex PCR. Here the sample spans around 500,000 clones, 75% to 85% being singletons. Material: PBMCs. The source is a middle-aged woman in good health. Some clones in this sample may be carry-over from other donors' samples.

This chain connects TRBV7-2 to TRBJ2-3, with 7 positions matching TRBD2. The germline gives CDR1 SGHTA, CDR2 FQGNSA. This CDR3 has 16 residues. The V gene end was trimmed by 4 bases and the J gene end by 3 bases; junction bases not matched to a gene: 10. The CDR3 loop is CASSWQRGEATDTQYF. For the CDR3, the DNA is TGTGCCAGCAGCTGGCAGCGGGGTGAGGCAACAGATACGCAGTATTTT.

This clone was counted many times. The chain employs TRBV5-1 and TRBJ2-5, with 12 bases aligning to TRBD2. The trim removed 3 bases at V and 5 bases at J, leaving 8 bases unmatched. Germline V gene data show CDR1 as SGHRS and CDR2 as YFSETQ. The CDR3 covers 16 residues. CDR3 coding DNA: TGCGCCAGCAGCTGGACTAGCGGGACGTTGGGGGAGACCCAGTACTTC. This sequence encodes CASSWTSGTLGETQYF.

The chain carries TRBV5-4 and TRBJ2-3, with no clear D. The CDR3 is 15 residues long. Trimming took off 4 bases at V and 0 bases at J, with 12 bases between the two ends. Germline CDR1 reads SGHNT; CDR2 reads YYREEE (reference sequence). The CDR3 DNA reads TGTGCCAGCAGCCCGAGGTCGTCTAGCACAGATACGCAGTATTTT. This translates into CASSPRSSSTDTQYF.

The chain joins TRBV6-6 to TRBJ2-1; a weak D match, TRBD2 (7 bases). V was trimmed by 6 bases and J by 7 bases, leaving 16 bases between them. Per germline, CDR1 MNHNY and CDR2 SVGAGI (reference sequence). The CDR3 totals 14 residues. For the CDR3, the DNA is TGTGCCAGCAGCCCACAGGGAGGGGGGAATGAGCAGTTCTTC. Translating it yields CASSPQGGGNEQFF.

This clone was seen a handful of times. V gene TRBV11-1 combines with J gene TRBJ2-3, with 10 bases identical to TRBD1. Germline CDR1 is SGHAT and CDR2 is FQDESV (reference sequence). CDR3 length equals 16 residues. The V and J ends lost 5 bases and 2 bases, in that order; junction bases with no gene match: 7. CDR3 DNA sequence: TGTGCCAGCAGCCCGGGACAGGGGCGGGACACAGATACGCAGTATTTT. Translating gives CASSPGQGRDTDTQYF.

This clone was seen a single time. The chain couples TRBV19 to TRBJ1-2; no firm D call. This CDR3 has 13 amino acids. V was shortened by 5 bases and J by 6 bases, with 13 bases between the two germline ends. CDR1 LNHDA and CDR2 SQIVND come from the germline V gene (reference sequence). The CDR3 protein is CASSRVFGDGYTF. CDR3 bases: TGTGCCAGTAGTCGGGTATTCGGCGATGGCTACACCTTC. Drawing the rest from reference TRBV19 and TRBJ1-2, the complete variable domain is DGGITQSPKYLFRKEGQNVTLSCEQNLNHDAMYWYRQDPGQGLRLIYYSQIVNDFQKGDIAEGYSVSREKKESFPLTVTSAQKNPTAFYLCASSRVFGDGYTFGSGTRLTVV.

The CDR3 loop is CASSPQKNTEAFF. CDR3 DNA sequence: TGTGCCAGCTCACCCCAGAAGAACACTGAAGCTTTCTTT. The chain couples TRBV18 to TRBJ1-1; no clear D gene. Germline lookup yields CDR1 KGHSH and CDR2 LQKENI. Trimming removed 3 bases at V and 1 base at J, with 6 bases between. The CDR3 has 13 amino acids.

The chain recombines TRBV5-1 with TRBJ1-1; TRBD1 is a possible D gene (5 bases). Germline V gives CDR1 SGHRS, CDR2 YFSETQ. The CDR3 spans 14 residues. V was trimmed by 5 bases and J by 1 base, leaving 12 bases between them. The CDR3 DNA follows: TGCGCCAGCAGTGGCAGGGAGAGGAACACTGAAGCTTTCTTT. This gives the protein CASSGRERNTEAFF.

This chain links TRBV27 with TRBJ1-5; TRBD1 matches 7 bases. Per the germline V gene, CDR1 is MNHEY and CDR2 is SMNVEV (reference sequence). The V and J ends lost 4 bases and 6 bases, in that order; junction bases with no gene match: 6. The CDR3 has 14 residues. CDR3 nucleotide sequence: TGTGCCAGCAGTTGGACAGGTGGCGGTCAGCCCCAGCATTTT. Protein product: CASSWTGGGQPQHF.

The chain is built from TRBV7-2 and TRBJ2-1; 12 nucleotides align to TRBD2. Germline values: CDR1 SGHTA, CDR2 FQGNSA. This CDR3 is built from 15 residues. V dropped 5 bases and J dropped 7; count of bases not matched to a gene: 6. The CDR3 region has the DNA TGTGCCAGCAGCAGACTAGCGGGAGTAGGGAATGAGCAGTTCTTC. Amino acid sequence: CASSRLAGVGNEQFF.

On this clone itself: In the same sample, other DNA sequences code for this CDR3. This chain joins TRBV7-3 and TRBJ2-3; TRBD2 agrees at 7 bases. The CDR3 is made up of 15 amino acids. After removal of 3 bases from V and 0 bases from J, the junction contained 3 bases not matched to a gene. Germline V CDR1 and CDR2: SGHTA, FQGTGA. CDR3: CASSLSGTSTDTQYF. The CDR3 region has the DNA TGTGCCAGCAGCTTGAGCGGGACTAGCACAGATACGCAGTATTTT.

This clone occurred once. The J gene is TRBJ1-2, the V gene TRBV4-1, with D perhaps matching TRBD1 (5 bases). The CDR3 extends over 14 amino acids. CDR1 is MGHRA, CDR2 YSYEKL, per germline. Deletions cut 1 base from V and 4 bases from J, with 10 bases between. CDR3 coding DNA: TGCGCCAGCAGCCAAGCTGAGAGGGGCTATGGCTACACCTTC. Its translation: CASSQAERGYGYTF.

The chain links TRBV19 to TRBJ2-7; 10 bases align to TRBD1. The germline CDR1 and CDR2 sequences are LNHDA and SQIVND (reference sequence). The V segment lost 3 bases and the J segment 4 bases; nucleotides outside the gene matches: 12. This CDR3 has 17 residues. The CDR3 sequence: CASSIGGDRGLGYEQYF. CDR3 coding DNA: TGTGCCAGTAGTATCGGAGGGGACAGGGGCTTGGGATACGAGCAGTACTTC.

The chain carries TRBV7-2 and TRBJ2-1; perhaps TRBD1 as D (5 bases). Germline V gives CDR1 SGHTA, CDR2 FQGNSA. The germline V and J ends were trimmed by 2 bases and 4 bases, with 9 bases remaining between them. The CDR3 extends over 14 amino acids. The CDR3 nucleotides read TGTGCCAGCAGCTTAACAGGAGAGTACAATGAGCAGTTCTTC. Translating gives CASSLTGEYNEQFF.

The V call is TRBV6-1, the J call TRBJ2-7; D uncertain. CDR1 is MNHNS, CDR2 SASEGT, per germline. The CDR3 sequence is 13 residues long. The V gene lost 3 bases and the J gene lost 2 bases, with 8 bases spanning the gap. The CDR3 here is CASSDGRTYEQYF. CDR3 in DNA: TGTGCCAGCAGTGACGGACGGACCTACGAGCAGTACTTC.

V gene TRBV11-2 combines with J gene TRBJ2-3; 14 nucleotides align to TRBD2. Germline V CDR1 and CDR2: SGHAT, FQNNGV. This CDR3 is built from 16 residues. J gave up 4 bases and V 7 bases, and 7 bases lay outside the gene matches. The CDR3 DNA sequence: TGTGCCAGCATGGGAGTGGGACTAGCGGGAGCAGATACGCAGTATTTT. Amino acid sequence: CASMGVGLAGADTQYF. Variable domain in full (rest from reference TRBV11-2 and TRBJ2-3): EAGVAQSPRYKIIEKRQSVAFWCNPISGHATLYWYQQILGQGPKLLIQFQNNGVVDDSQLPKDRFSAERLKGVDSTLKIQPAKLEDSAVYLCASMGVGLAGADTQYFGPGTRLTVL.

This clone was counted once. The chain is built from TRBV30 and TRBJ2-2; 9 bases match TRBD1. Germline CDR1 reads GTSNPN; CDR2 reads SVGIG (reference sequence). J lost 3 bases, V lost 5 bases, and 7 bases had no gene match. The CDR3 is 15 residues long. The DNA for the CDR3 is TGTGCCTGGGATATAGGGACAGGGCACACCGGGGAGCTGTTTTTT. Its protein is CAWDIGTGHTGELFF.